The clone carrying this TCR beta chain was picked up one time. The sample comes from a study of T cell responses to AZD1222 COVID-19 vaccine. At the level of the study: Second-dose schedules of about 4 or about 12 weeks were combined.

TCRdb keeps only in-frame clones here, not all; method: immunoSEQ multiplex PCR. The sample has more than 150,000 clones, roughly 94% seen once. CDR3 length: 15 residues. The germline V gene has CDR1 SGHVS and CDR2 FQNEAQ. The junction had 8 bases not matched to a gene; V was cut back by 2 bases and J by 5 bases. The sequencing used peripheral blood, collected on day 0 of AZD1222 vaccination. The chain is built from TRBV7-8 and TRBJ2-7; 8 nucleotides agree with TRBD2. The TCR was taken from an adult in good health. The CDR3 bases are TGTGCCAGCAGCTTAACCGAGCGGGAGTCAGACGAGCAGTACTTC. Translation: CASSLTERESDEQYF.